The rows below give T cell receptor beta chains drawn from one sample of a study of cytomegalovirus exposure and HLA in healthy donors. Assay: immunoSEQ multiplex PCR; the TCRdb copy retains only in-frame clones and omits some. The sample comprises approximately 130,000 clones, around 77% of which are singletons, and around 1.2% rests with the top ten. Specimen: PBMCs. The receptors stem from a man in his fifties in good health and CMV-seronegative. The CDR3 runs from the conserved cysteine through the conserved F or W. A D gene is named only where the DNA matches it firmly. Some rows mark clone size as missing; the rest say once, few, many or name a class of expanded clone.

abundance	len	v_gene	d_gene	j_gene	CDR3nt	CDR3aa
NA	12	TRBV28	NA	TRBJ1-5	TGTGCCAGCAGTAATCCTAGTGAGCCCCAGCATTTT	CASSNPSEPQHF
few	15	TRBV6-1	NA	TRBJ2-2	TGTGCCAGCACCCAGGGGGAGGTCGACACCGGGGAGCTGTTTTTT	CASTQGEVDTGELFF
NA	15	TRBV15	TRBD1	TRBJ2-3	TGTGCCACCTCCGGGGACAGGATTATTGGGGATACGCAGTATTTT	CATSGDRIIGDTQYF
NA	11	TRBV6-5	NA	TRBJ2-5	TGTGCCAGCAGTCGGCGGGAGACCCAGTACTTC	CASSRRETQYF
NA	16	TRBV10-3	TRBD2	TRBJ2-3	TGTGCCATCAGTGGAGGGACTAGCGGGAGAATGGATACGCAGTATTTT	CAISGGTSGRMDTQYF
NA	12	TRBV28	NA	TRBJ1-2	TGTGCCAGCAGCCTTCTACAGGGTGGCTACACCTTC	CASSLLQGGYTF
NA	15	TRBV2	TRBD2	TRBJ2-1	TGTGCCAGCAGTGAAGGGACTAGCGATTTTAGTGAGCAGTTCTTC	CASSEGTSDFSEQFF
NA	16	TRBV7-9	TRBD2	TRBJ2-5	TGTGCCAGCAGTCCACATATAGCGGGAGATCAAGAGACCCAGTACTTC	CASSPHIAGDQETQYF
NA	12	TRBV7-6	NA	TRBJ2-7	TGTGCCAGCAGCCCGGGAGCGGATGAGCAGTACTTC	CASSPGADEQYF
NA	14	TRBV5-4	NA	TRBJ2-2	TGTGCCAGCAGCCCGACCACGGGGGCCGGGGAGCTGTTTTTT	CASSPTTGAGELFF
NA	15	TRBV28	NA	TRBJ2-7	TGTGCCAGCAGTGTCAACTCGGGAAGGGTTTACGAGCAGTACTTC	CASSVNSGRVYEQYF
NA	14	TRBV6-1	NA	TRBJ1-1	TGTGCCAGCAGTGAAGAGAAGGGAGTCACTGAAGCTTTCTTT	CASSEEKGVTEAFF
NA	15	TRBV4-3	NA	TRBJ2-5	TGCGCCAGCAGCCAAGGTGGGGAGCCCCAAGAGACCCAGTACTTC	CASSQGGEPQETQYF
NA	13	TRBV30	NA	TRBJ2-7	TGTGCCTGGAGTGGCGGGACAGAATACGAGCAGTACTTC	CAWSGGTEYEQYF
NA	12	TRBV29-1	NA	TRBJ2-7	TGCAGCGCTGAGGATCAGGGTTACGAGCAGTACTTC	CSAEDQGYEQYF
NA	13	TRBV30	NA	TRBJ1-5	TGTGCTGGGGGGGCTGGGAACAATCAGCCCCAGCATTTT	CAGGAGNNQPQHF
few	15	TRBV6-5	NA	TRBJ1-4	TGTGCCAGCAGCCGGAACCCGGGGAGGATTGAAAAACTGTTTTTT	CASSRNPGRIEKLFF
few	19	TRBV19	TRBD1	TRBJ2-6	TGTGCCAGTAGGATCGCGCCGGGACAGGTGCCCTCTGGGGCCAACGTCCTGACTTTC	CASRIAPGQVPSGANVLTF
NA	14	TRBV6-1	NA	TRBJ2-2	TGTGCCAGCAGTTGGCAGAGGATTAGCGGGGAGCTGTTTTTT	CASSWQRISGELFF
NA	11	TRBV20-1	NA	TRBJ2-1	TGCAGTGCGGGACAAGTGAACGAGCAGTTCTTC	CSAGQVNEQFF
NA	13	TRBV6-5	TRBD1	TRBJ2-7	TGTGCCAGCAGTTCACAGGGGGCTGGTGAGCAGTACTTC	CASSSQGAGEQYF
NA	13	TRBV6-5	NA	TRBJ2-3	TGTGCCAGCAGGCCCGGGATCACAGATACGCAGTATTTT	CASRPGITDTQYF
NA	14	TRBV7-9	NA	TRBJ2-1	TGTGCCAGCAGCCCTCGGACTTCCTACAATGAGCAGTTCTTC	CASSPRTSYNEQFF
NA	14	TRBV10-2	NA	TRBJ1-2	TGCGCCAGCAGTCCGGGACTGGGAAACTATGGCTACACCTTC	CASSPGLGNYGYTF
NA	9	TRBV5-6	NA	TRBJ2-7	TGTGCCAGCAATCCTCAGCAGTACTTC	CASNPQQYF
NA	16	TRBV5-1	TRBD2	TRBJ2-3	TGCGCCAGCAGCTTGCCCGGGACTACAGGAACAGATACGCAGTATTTT	CASSLPGTTGTDTQYF
NA	13	TRBV10-3	TRBD1	TRBJ1-1	TGTGCCTCGACCGGGACAGGGAACACTGAAGCTTTCTTT	CASTGTGNTEAFF
NA	18	TRBV13	TRBD2	TRBJ2-3	TGTGCCAGCAGCTTAAGGGCGGCTAGCGGGACTAGCACAGATACGCAGTATTTT	CASSLRAASGTSTDTQYF